A single sample is the source of the 30 T cell receptor beta chains below, sequenced in a study of T cell repertoires in cytomegalovirus infection. TCRdb analysed the reads with MiXCR anew, one entry per CDR3 protein. The table has 150,000 or so distinct CDR3 sequences, 17% seen once. Sequenced material: CD8+ T cells from PBMCs. The origin of the receptors is a human donor in good health (CMV status not recorded). Some clones in this sample may be carry-over from other donors' samples.

This clonotype was observed a few times. The chain uses TRBV24-1 and TRBJ2-2; 7 bases align to TRBD1. The V and J ends lost 0 bases and 3 bases, in that order; junction bases with no gene match: 3. Germline CDR1 is KGHDR and CDR2 is SFDVKD. CDR3 length equals 16 residues. Here the CDR3 DNA reads TGTGCCACCAGTGATTTGAGGACAGGTTACACCGGGGAGCTGTTTTTT. Translated: CATSDLRTGYTGELFF.

This chain connects TRBV7-6 to TRBJ2-5; possibly TRBD2 for D (6 bases). V was shortened by 1 base and J by 5 bases, with 14 bases between the two germline ends. Germline CDR1 is SGHVS and CDR2 is FNYEAQ. This CDR3 region has 15 residues. The DNA for the CDR3 is TGTGCCAGCAGCTTAGTCGGAGGGGAAGGGGAGACCCAGTACTTC. Translated, it gives CASSLVGGEGETQYF.

The chain combines TRBV12-3 or TRBV12-4 with TRBJ2-3; 7 nucleotides line up with TRBD2. V shed 7 bases, J shed 2 bases, and the junction held 9 bases outside the gene matches. This CDR3 is 15 amino acids long. The CDR3 is CASTPPRELTDTQYF. CDR3 DNA: TGTGCCAGCACCCCACCGCGGGAGCTCACAGATACGCAGTATTTT.

This clonotype has only a few counts. The chain is built from TRBV10-3 and TRBJ2-3; D unresolved. V lost 0 bases to trimming and J lost 3 bases, with 1 base between them. CDR1 is ENHRY and CDR2 is SYGVKD in the germline V gene. This CDR3 contains 12 residues. CDR3 residues: CAISESTDTQYF. The CDR3 DNA is TGTGCCATCAGTGAGTCAACAGATACGCAGTATTTT.

This clonotype has at least ten counts. The rearrangement joins TRBV28 to TRBJ1-5; TRBD1 aligns across 9 bases. Germline CDR1 and CDR2: MDHEN and SYDVKM. This CDR3 spans 14 amino acids. The J segment lost 6 bases and the V segment lost 5 bases, leaving 5 bases of the junction unmatched. The CDR3 nucleotides read TGTGCCAGCAGTGGGGACAGGGTTGGTCAGCCCCAGCATTTT. It translates to CASSGDRVGQPQHF.

This clonotype has just a few counts. The chain joins TRBV12-3 or TRBV12-4 to TRBJ1-5; 7 nucleotides align to TRBD1. This CDR3 spans 14 amino acids. With 5 bases clipped from V and 6 bases from J, the junction kept 7 bases outside the gene matches. CDR3 DNA sequence: TGTGCCAGCAGTACGACTGCAGGGGGTCAGCCCCAGCATTTT. Translated, it gives CASSTTAGGQPQHF.

J is TRBJ1-6 and V is TRBV28, with D possibly matching TRBD1 (6 bases). CDR3 length: 14 residues. Germline lookup yields CDR1 MDHEN and CDR2 SYDVKM. V was pared by 5 bases and J by 3 bases, with 8 bases between. CDR3 region: CASSADSYNSPLHF. The CDR3 nucleotides are TGTGCCAGCAGTGCGGACAGCTATAATTCACCCCTCCACTTT.

This clonotype was counted a few times. The rearrangement joins TRBV20-1 to TRBJ1-1, with D hard to call. Germline-derived CDR1 and CDR2 are DFQATT and SNEGSKA (reference sequence). The V end was cut by 6 bases, the J end by 2 bases, with 10 bases between. The CDR3 extends over 12 amino acids. The chain's CDR3 is CSARQRNTEAFF. The CDR3 nucleotides are TGCAGTGCCAGACAAAGAAACACTGAAGCTTTCTTT.

The chain employs TRBV4-3 and TRBJ1-2; 7 nucleotides agree with TRBD1. V shed 1 base, J shed 6 bases, and the junction held 8 bases outside the gene matches. Germline V gene sequence: CDR1 LGHNA, CDR2 YSLEER. The CDR3 spans 15 residues. The CDR3, as DNA: TGCGCCAGCAGCCAAGGTCTTAGACAGGGTAATGGCTACACCTTC. Encoded protein: CASSQGLRQGNGYTF.

This chain links TRBV6-5 with TRBJ2-5, with D perhaps TRBD1 or TRBD2 (7 bases each). The CDR3 has 16 residues. V lost 3 bases, J lost 5 bases, and 19 bases lay in between. Germline-derived CDR1 and CDR2 are MNHEY and SVGAGI. CDR3 region: CASSYWEGALGETQYF. Written as DNA, the CDR3 is TGTGCCAGCAGTTATTGGGAGGGGGCCTTGGGGGAGACCCAGTACTTC.

The chain has TRBV7-2 and TRBJ2-5; D gene unclear. The CDR3 runs 11 residues. Germline V gene data show CDR1 as SGHTA and CDR2 as FQGNSA. V was shortened by 3 bases and J by 9 bases, with 8 bases between the two germline ends. CDR3 residues: CASSFAASQYF. The CDR3 nucleotides are TGTGCCAGCAGCTTCGCGGCGTCCCAGTACTTC.

This chain connects TRBV25-1 to TRBJ2-1; TRBD2 is a possible D gene (6 bases). V was clipped by 5 bases and J by 7 bases, with 12 bases between them. Germline lookup yields CDR1 MGHDK and CDR2 SYGVNS. The CDR3 is 13 amino acids. This CDR3 is CASSRGISNEQFF. The CDR3, as DNA: TGTGCCAGCAGTCGGGGGATTTCGAATGAGCAGTTCTTC.

This rearrangement joins TRBV20-1 to TRBJ1-2; D is uncertain. Germline lookup yields CDR1 DFQATT and CDR2 SNEGSKA (reference sequence). Trimming pared 6 bases from V and 1 base from J, leaving 12 bases between. The CDR3 loop spans 13 amino acids. The chain's CDR3 is CSAPEIHNYGYTF. CDR3 coding DNA: TGCAGTGCCCCAGAGATCCATAACTATGGCTACACCTTC.

The V call is TRBV10-2, the J call TRBJ2-5, with 7 bases aligning to TRBD2. Germline V CDR1 and CDR2: WSHSY, SAAADI. Losses at the gene ends were 2 bases for V and 0 bases for J; bases not matched to a gene: 3. This CDR3 is built from 15 residues. The CDR3 nucleotides read TGCGCCAGCAGTGAGAGGCGGGAGTACCAAGAGACCCAGTACTTC. It encodes CASSERREYQETQYF.

This clonotype was picked up a small number of times. This sequence joins TRBV4-3 and TRBJ2-3; possibly TRBD2 for D (6 bases). This CDR3 spans 16 amino acids. The germline V and J ends were trimmed by 1 base and 2 bases, with 13 bases remaining between them. Germline-derived CDR1 and CDR2 are LGHNA and YSLEER. CDR3 sequence: CASSQGLALSTDTQYF. CDR3 sequence (DNA): TGCGCCAGCAGCCAAGGTCTAGCGCTTTCCACAGATACGCAGTATTTT.

This clonotype was counted ten times or more. This chain links TRBV7-3 with TRBJ2-1, with 9 nucleotides matching TRBD1. The CDR3 sequence is 14 residues long. V was clipped by 6 bases and J by 5 bases; unmatched bases: 5. Per germline, CDR1 SGHTA and CDR2 FQGTGA. The DNA of the CDR3 is TGTGCCAGCAGTCGAGGACAGGGGAACAATGAGCAGTTCTTC. Translating gives CASSRGQGNNEQFF.

The chain carries TRBV28 and TRBJ2-1, with D uncertain. The CDR3 has 13 amino acids. Trimming removed 5 bases at V and 8 bases at J, with 13 bases between. Germline CDR1 MDHEN, CDR2 SYDVKM. CDR3 residues: CASSLRTRDEQFF. The CDR3 DNA follows: TGTGCCAGCAGTCTTCGGACCCGAGATGAGCAGTTCTTC.

The chain links TRBV5-4 to TRBJ1-4; D unresolved. CDR1 and CDR2 from the germline V gene are SGHNT and YYREEE (reference sequence). The CDR3 sequence is 15 residues long. V shed 4 bases and J shed 3 bases, with 13 bases lying between them. The CDR3 sequence: CASSLEFSANEKLFF. CDR3 sequence (DNA): TGTGCCAGCAGCCTGGAATTTTCAGCTAATGAAAAACTGTTTTTT. Based on the CDR3 plus reference TRBV5-4 and TRBJ1-4, the full variable domain is ETGVTQSPTHLIKTRGQQVTLRCSSQSGHNTVSWYQQALGQGPQFIFQYYREEENGRGNFPPRFSGLQFPNYSSELNVNALELDDSALYLCASSLEFSANEKLFFGSGTQLSVL.

The rearrangement links TRBV6-2 or TRBV6-3 to TRBJ2-3; 7 bases line up with TRBD2. The CDR3 covers 15 residues. The V gene's germline CDR1 is MNHEY and CDR2 SVGEGT. With 6 bases clipped from V and 0 bases from J, the junction kept 6 bases outside the gene matches. The CDR3 loop is CASRLRAGSTDTQYF. The CDR3 bases are TGTGCCAGCAGGTTACGAGCGGGAAGCACAGATACGCAGTATTTT.

The rearrangement uses TRBV7-9 and TRBJ2-7; D uncertain. The V end was cut by 4 bases, the J end by 0 bases, with 16 bases between. The CDR3 runs to 16 residues. Looked up from germline, CDR1 is SEHNR and CDR2 is FQNEAQ (reference sequence). CDR3: CASSSPIRRVSYEQYF. The CDR3 coding sequence is TGTGCCAGCAGCTCCCCCATTCGAAGGGTCTCCTACGAGCAGTACTTC.

This clonotype was seen a handful of times. This chain uses TRBV6-2 or TRBV6-3 with TRBJ2-1; 11 nucleotides align to TRBD2. CDR1 is MNHEY, CDR2 SVGEGT, per germline. The CDR3 has 12 amino acids. The V and J ends lost 8 bases and 9 bases, in that order; junction bases with no gene match: 3. CDR3 coding DNA: TGTGCCAGCGTTAGCGGGGGGGTTGAGCAGTTCTTC. Its protein product is CASVSGGVEQFF.

This clonotype has only a few counts. The gene calls are TRBV6-2 or TRBV6-3 and TRBJ2-1; unclear D gene. The CDR3 loop spans 17 amino acids. V shed 0 bases and J shed 7 bases, with 19 bases lying between them. Germline V CDR1 and CDR2: MNHEY, SVGEGT. This chain's CDR3 is CASSYSMVVLKGNEQFF. Here the CDR3 DNA reads TGTGCCAGCAGTTACTCGATGGTAGTGCTGAAAGGGAATGAGCAGTTCTTC.

The chain uses TRBV20-1 and TRBJ2-7, with 7 bases that match TRBD2. The CDR3 spans 13 residues. V shed 5 bases and J 4 bases; nucleotides not matched to a gene: 8. Looked up from germline, CDR1 is DFQATT and CDR2 is SNEGSKA (reference sequence). The CDR3 protein is CSAHRGERYEQYF. CDR3 DNA sequence: TGCAGTGCTCACCGGGGGGAGAGGTACGAGCAGTACTTC.

This rearrangement joins TRBV6-2 or TRBV6-3 to TRBJ2-7; the D gene is possibly TRBD2 (5 bases). V shed 4 bases and J shed 2 bases, with 12 bases lying between them. From germline, CDR1 is MNHEY and CDR2 SVGEGT. There are 14 residues in the CDR3. CDR3 nucleotides: TGTGCCAGCAGTTTTGGAGGTAACCCCTACGAGCAGTACTTC. Translation: CASSFGGNPYEQYF.

Only a few counts were recorded for this clonotype. The chain recombines TRBV6-2 or TRBV6-3 with TRBJ2-1; tentatively, D is TRBD1 (5 bases). V dropped 4 bases and J dropped 4 bases, with 11 bases sitting between them. This CDR3 region has 14 residues. The germline CDR1 and CDR2 sequences are MNHEY and SVGEGT. CDR3 sequence reads: CASSSTNRYNEQFF. DNA for the CDR3: TGTGCCAGCAGTTCTACCAACAGGTACAATGAGCAGTTCTTC.

The J gene is TRBJ2-1, the V gene TRBV7-2; 9 nucleotides match TRBD1. The CDR3 is 16 residues long. The germline V gene has CDR1 SGHTA and CDR2 FQGNSA. Trimming removed 5 bases from V and 6 bases from J; junction bases left unmatched: 11. The CDR3 DNA sequence: TGTGCCAGCAGCCTAACGTGGACAGGGGCGACCAATGAGCAGTTCTTC. Translation: CASSLTWTGATNEQFF.

In its sample, this clonotype was seen a few times. The rearrangement joins TRBV28 to TRBJ2-2, with D possibly TRBD2 on 5 matching bases. CDR3 length equals 16 residues. V was cut by 1 base and J by 3 bases, with 12 bases left in between. CDR1 is MDHEN and CDR2 is SYDVKM in the germline V gene. In nucleotides, the CDR3 is TGTGCCAGCAGTTTATTAGTCGGGGAGTACACCGGGGAGCTGTTTTTT. Its translation is CASSLLVGEYTGELFF.

The sample holds a few counts of this clonotype. The chain uses TRBV12-3 or TRBV12-4 and TRBJ1-1; D perhaps matches TRBD1 (6 bases). The CDR3 is 15 amino acids. V was clipped by 2 bases and J by 4 bases, with 14 bases between them. The CDR3 DNA reads as TGTGCCAGCAGTTTATCTTACGGGACAACCACTGAAGCTTTCTTT. It translates to CASSLSYGTTTEAFF.

The rearrangement joins TRBV7-9 to TRBJ2-1; D is uncertain. CDR1 SEHNR and CDR2 FQNEAQ come from the germline V gene (reference sequence). V was trimmed by 6 bases and J by 7 bases, leaving 10 bases between them. The CDR3 length is 12 residues. CDR3 sequence: CASRSSLNEQFF. The CDR3, as DNA: TGTGCCAGCAGATCTAGTTTAAATGAGCAGTTCTTC.

The genes are TRBV6-2 or TRBV6-3 and TRBJ2-5, with 8 bases identical to TRBD1. Germline loops: CDR1 MNHEY, CDR2 SVGEGT. J gave up 4 bases and V 6 bases, and 7 bases lay outside the gene matches. The CDR3 is 14 amino acids. The CDR3 loop reads CASRFDRGRETQYF. CDR3 coding DNA: TGTGCCAGCAGATTTGACAGGGGCCGAGAGACCCAGTACTTC.